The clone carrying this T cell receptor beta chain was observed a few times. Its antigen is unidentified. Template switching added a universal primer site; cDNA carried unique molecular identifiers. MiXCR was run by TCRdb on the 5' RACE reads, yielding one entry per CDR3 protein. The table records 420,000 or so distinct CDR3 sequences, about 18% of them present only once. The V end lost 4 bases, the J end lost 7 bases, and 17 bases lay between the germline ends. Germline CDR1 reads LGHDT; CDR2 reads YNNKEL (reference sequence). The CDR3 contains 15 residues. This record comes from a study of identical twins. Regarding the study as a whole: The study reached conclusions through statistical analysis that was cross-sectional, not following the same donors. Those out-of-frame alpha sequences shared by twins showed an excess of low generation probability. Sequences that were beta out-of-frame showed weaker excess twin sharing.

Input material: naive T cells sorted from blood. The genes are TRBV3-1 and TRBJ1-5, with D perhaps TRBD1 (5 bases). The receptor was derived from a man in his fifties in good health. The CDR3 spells CASSPTDGGVQPQHF. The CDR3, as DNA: TGTGCCAGCAGCCCGACTGACGGGGGTGTCCAGCCCCAGCATTTT.